This T cell receptor (beta chain) derives from a study of T cells in localized non-small cell lung cancer. Sequenced by immunoSEQ multiplex PCR; TCRdb stores in-frame clones only, minus some. This table holds 1,500 to 2,000 clones, around 30% found once. Germline CDR1 MNHGY, CDR2 SAAAGT. The CDR3 runs 15 residues. V lost 0 bases and J lost 3; bases outside the gene matches: 4. Points from the study as a whole: The highest T cell clonality was in uninvolved adjacent lung, above tumor. There was an association of higher blood T cell density with longer overall survival. In adjacent lung appeared a median approximately 61 of the top 100 tumor clones.

This clone has just a few counts. Its specificity is not known. Sequences were derived from normal lung tissue next to the tumor, sampled before any cancer treatment. The TCR sequence derives from a male donor older than 55 with stage I squamous cell lung carcinoma. The genes are TRBV6-8 and TRBJ2-7, with TRBD2 matching over 8 bases. CDR3 sequence: CASSYSGTSFYEQYF. DNA for the CDR3: TGTGCCAGCAGTTACTCCGGGACTAGTTTCTACGAGCAGTACTTC.